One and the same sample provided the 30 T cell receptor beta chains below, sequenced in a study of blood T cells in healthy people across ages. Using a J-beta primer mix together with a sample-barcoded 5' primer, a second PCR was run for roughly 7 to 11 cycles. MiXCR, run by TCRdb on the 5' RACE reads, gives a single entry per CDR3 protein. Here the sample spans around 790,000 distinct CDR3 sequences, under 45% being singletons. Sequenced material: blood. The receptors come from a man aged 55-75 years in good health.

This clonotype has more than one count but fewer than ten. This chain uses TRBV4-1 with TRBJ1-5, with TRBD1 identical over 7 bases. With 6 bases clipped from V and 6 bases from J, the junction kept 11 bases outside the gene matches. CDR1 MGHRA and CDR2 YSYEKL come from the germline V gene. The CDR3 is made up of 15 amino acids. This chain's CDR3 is CASSTPGQMGQPQHF. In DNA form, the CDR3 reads TGCGCCAGCAGTACACCGGGACAGATGGGTCAGCCCCAGCATTTT.

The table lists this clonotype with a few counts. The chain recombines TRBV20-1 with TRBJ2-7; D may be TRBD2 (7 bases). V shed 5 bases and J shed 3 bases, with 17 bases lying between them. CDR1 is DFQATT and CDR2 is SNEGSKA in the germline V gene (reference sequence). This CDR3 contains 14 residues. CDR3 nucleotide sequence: TGCAGTGCTCACGGGGAGGGGGGTCTCTACGAGCAGTACTTC. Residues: CSAHGEGGLYEQYF.

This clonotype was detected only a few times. This CDR3 reads CASKGGGGNYGYTF. CDR3 DNA sequence: TGTGCCAGCAAAGGGGGGGGAGGAAACTATGGCTACACCTTC. The rearrangement links TRBV27 to TRBJ1-2; D possibly corresponds to TRBD1 (6 bases). CDR3 length: 14 residues. The V end lost 7 bases, the J end lost 2 bases, and 14 bases lay between the germline ends. CDR1 MNHEY and CDR2 SMNVEV come from the germline V gene (reference sequence).

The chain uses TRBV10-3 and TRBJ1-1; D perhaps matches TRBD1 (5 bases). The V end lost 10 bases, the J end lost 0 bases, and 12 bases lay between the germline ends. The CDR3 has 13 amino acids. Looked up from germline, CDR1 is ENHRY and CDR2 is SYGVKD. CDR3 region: CANSGRLNTEAFF. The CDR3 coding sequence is TGTGCCAACTCGGGACGGCTGAACACTGAAGCTTTCTTT.

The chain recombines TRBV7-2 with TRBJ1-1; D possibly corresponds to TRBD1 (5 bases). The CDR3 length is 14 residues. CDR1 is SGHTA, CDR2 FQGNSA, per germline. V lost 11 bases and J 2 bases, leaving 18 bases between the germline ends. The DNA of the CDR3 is TGTGCCTCCCGGGTTGCGGGGGGAAACACTGAAGCTTTCTTT. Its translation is CASRVAGGNTEAFF.

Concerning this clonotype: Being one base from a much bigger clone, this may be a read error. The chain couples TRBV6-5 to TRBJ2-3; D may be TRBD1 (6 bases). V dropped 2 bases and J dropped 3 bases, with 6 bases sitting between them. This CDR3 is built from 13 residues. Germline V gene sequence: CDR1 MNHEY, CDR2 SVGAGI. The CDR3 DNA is TGTGCCAGCAGTTACCAGGGGACAGATACGCAGTATTTT. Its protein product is CASSYQGTDTQYF.

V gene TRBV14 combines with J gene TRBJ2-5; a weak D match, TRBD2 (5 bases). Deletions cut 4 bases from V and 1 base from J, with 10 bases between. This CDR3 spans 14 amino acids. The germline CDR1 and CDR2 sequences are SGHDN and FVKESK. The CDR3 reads CASSLGLFQETQYF. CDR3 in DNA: TGTGCCAGCAGCCTAGGACTGTTCCAAGAGACCCAGTACTTC.

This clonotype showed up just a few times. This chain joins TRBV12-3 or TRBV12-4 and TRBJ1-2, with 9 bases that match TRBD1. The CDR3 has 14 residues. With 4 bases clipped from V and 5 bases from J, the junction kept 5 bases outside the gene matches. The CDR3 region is CASSSSDRGYGYTF. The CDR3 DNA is TGTGCCAGCAGTTCCTCGGACAGGGGTTATGGCTACACCTTC.

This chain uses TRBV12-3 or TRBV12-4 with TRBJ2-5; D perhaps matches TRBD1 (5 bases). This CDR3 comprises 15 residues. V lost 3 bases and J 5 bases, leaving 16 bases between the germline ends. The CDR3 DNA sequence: TGTGCCAGCAGTTTCGGCGGCAGGGTTGGGGAGACCCAGTACTTC. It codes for CASSFGGRVGETQYF.

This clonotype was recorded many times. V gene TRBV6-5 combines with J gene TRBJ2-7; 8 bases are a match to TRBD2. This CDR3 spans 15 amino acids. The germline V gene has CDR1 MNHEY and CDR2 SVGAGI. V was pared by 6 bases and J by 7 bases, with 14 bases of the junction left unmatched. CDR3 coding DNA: TGTGCCAGCAGGCGCGGGGGGACTCTAGCTACGGAGCAGTACTTC. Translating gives CASRRGGTLATEQYF.

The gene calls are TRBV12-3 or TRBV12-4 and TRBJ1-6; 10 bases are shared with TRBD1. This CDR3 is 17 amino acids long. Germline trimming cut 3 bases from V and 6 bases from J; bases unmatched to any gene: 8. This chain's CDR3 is CASSFWDRGWGNSPLHF. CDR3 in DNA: TGTGCCAGCAGTTTCTGGGACAGGGGTTGGGGTAATTCACCCCTCCACTTT.

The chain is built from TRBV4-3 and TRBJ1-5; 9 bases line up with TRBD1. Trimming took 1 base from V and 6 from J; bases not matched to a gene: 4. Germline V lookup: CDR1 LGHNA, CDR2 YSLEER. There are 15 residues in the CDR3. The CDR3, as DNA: TGCGCCAGCAGCCAAGTACAGGGGGCTAGTCAGCCCCAGCATTTT. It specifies CASSQVQGASQPQHF.

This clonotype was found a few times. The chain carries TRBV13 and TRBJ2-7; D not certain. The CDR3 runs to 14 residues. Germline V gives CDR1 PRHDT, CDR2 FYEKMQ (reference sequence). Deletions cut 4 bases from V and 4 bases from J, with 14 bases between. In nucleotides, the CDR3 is TGTGCCAGCAGCTCCAGTGACCGGATTTACGAGCAGTACTTC. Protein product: CASSSSDRIYEQYF.

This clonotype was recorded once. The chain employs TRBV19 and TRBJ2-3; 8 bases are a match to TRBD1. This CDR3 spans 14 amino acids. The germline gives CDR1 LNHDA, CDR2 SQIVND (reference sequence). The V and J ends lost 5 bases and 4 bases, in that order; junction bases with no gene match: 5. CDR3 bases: TGTGCCAGTAGTGACAGGGGTACAGCAGATACGCAGTATTTT. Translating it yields CASSDRGTADTQYF.

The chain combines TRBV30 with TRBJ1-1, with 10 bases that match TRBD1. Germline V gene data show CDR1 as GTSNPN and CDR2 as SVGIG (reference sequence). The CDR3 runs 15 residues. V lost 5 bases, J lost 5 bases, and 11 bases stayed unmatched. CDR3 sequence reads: CAWDRKTGGRTEAFF. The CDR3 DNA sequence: TGTGCCTGGGACCGAAAGACAGGGGGCCGGACTGAAGCTTTCTTT.

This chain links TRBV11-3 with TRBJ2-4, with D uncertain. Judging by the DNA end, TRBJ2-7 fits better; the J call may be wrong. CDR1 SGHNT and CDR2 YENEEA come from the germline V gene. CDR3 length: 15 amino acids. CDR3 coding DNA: TGTGCCAGCAGCCTAGGCGGACGTCTTGAGTGCGAGCAGTACTTC. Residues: CASSLGGRLECEQYF.

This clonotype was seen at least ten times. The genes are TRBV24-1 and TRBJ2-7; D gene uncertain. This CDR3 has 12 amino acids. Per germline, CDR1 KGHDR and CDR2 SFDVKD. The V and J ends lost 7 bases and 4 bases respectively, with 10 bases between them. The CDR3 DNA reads TGTGCCACCAGGCGGCTGGAATACGAGCAGTACTTC. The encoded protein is CATRRLEYEQYF.

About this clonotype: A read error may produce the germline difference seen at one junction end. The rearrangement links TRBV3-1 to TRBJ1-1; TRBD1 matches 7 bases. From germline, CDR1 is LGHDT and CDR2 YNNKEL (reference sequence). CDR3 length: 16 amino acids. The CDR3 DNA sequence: TGTGCCAGCAGCCAAGAGTTTGGGACAGCGAACGCTGAAGCTTTCTTT. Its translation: CASSQEFGTANAEAFF.

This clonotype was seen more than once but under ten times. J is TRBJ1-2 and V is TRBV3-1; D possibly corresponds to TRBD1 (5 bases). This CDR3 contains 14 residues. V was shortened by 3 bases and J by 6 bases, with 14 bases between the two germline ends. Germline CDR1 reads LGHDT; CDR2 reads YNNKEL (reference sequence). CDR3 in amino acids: CASSQRNRFNGYTF. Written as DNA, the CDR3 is TGTGCCAGCAGCCAGAGAAACAGGTTCAATGGCTACACCTTC.

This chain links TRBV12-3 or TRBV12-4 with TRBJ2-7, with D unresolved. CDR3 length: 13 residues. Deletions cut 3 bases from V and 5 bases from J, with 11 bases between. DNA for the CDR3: TGTGCCAGCAGTTTGGAGAGGTACCACGAGCAGTACTTC. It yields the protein CASSLERYHEQYF.

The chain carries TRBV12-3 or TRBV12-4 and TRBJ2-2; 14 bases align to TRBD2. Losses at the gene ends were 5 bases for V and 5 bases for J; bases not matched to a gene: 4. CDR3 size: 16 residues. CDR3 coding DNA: TGTGCCAGCAGTCCTTGGACTAGCGGGGGGACCGGGGAGCTGTTTTTT. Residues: CASSPWTSGGTGELFF.

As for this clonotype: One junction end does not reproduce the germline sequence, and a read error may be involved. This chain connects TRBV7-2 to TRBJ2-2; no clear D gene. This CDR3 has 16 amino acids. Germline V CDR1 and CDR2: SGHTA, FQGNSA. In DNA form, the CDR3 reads TGTGCCAACAGCTTAGTTGCGTTAGAGGCCACCGGGGAGCTGTTTTTT. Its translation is CANSLVALEATGELFF.

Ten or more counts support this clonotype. This CDR3 is CSAPVSPDSNQETQYF. CDR3 sequence (DNA): TGCAGTGCCCCCGTATCTCCGGACAGCAACCAAGAGACCCAGTACTTC. The J gene is TRBJ2-5, the V gene TRBV20-1; possible D gene TRBD1, 6 bases. The germline V gene encodes CDR1 DFQATT and CDR2 SNEGSKA (reference sequence). The CDR3 contains 16 residues. With 6 bases removed from V and 0 bases from J, the gap between germline ends came to 20 bases.

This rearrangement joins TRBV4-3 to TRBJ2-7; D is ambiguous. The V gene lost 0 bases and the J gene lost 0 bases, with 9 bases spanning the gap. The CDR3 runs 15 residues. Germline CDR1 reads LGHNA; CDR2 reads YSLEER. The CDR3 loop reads CASSQEIQVSYEQYF. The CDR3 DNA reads TGCGCCAGCAGCCAAGAAATTCAGGTCTCCTACGAGCAGTACTTC.

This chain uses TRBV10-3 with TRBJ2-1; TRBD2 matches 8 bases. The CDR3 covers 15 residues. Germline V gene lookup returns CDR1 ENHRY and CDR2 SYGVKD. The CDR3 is CVTQLTGGLYNEQFF. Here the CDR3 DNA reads TGTGTCACCCAACTTACGGGGGGGCTATACAATGAGCAGTTCTTC.

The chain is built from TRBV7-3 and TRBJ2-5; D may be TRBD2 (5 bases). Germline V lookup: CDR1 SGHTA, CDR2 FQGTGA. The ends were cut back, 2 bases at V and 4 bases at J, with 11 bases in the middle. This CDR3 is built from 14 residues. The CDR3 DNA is TGTGCCAGCAGCTTAGGTGGGAGACGAGAGACCCAGTACTTC. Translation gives CASSLGGRRETQYF.

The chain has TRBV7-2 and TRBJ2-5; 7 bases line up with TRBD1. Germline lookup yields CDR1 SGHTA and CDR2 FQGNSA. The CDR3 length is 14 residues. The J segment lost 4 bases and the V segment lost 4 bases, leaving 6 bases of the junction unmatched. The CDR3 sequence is CASSSGTVLETQYF. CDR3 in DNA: TGTGCCAGCAGCTCGGGGACAGTTTTAGAGACCCAGTACTTC.

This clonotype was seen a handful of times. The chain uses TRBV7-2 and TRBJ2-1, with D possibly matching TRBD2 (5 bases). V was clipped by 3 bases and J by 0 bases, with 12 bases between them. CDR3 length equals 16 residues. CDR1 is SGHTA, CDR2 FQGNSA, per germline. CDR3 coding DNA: TGTGCCAGCAGCTTGTACGGGATCAGCTCCTACAATGAGCAGTTCTTC. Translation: CASSLYGISSYNEQFF.

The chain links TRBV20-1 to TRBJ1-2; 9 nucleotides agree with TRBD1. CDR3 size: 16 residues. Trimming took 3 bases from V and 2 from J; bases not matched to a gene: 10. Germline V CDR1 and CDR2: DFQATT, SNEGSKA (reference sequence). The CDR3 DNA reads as TGCAGTGCTAGCCAAGGCCGGGGACAGGGAAACTATGGCTACACCTTC. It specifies CSASQGRGQGNYGYTF.

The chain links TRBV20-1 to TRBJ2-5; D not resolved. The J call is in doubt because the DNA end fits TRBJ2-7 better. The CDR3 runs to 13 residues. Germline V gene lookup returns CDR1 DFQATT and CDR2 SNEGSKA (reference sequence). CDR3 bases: TGCAGTGCTAGAGATCGTGGGTACCACGAGCAGTACTTC. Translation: CSARDRGYHEQYF.